This T cell receptor (beta chain) was retrieved from a study of T cells after yellow fever vaccination. Study conclusions and caveats: Re-detected after boosting: most primary clones, around 97% of CD4 and 88% of CD8.

This clonotype was observed a handful of times. Antigen specificity is unknown. TCRdb recomputed calls from the 5' RACE reads with MiXCR, one row per CDR3 protein. Seen here are approximately 330,000 distinct CDR3 sequences, around 12% observed once, and the top ten hold about 3%. Trimming removed 0 bases at V and 8 bases at J, with 8 bases between. The CDR3 extends over 14 amino acids. Germline V gene data show CDR1 as LGHNA and CDR2 as YSLEER. This TCR derives from a young man who received the YFV17D yellow fever vaccine. J is TRBJ1-6 and V is TRBV4-3, with D uncertain. This sample comprised CD4+ T cells sorted from PBMCs, obtained 15 days after the yellow fever booster vaccination. DNA of the CDR3: TGCGCCAGCAGCCAAGACGGGAGGGATTCACCCCTCCACTTT. Translation: CASSQDGRDSPLHF.